This TCR beta chain was recovered during a study of blood T cell repertoires in COVID-19. As for the study in general: T cells, B-cell-depleted T cells, or PBMCs supplied cDNA or gDNA.

Germline trimming cut 5 bases from V and 7 bases from J; bases unmatched to any gene: 9. The CDR3 totals 15 residues. Looked up from germline, CDR1 is MDHEN and CDR2 is SYDVKM. Per the original data handling: The authors estimated nucleated cell counts from reference gene primer amplification. Sequencing was performed with immunoSEQ multiplex PCR; in TCRdb, only in-frame clones are kept and a portion is missing. The V and J calls and clone size come from that table; D and trimming were worked out from the DNA. The sample has some 130,000 clones, almost 80% seen once. Sequencing was done on a sample of peripheral blood. The TCR comes from a man aged 55 to 69 who had recovered from COVID-19. The chain carries TRBV28 and TRBJ2-7; 12 bases are a match to TRBD2. The CDR3 DNA is TGTGCCAGCAGTACACCGGGACTAGCGGGTAAAGAGCAGTACTTC. Encoded protein: CASSTPGLAGKEQYF.